This TCR beta chain was observed in a study of cytomegalovirus exposure and HLA in healthy donors. Details on this clone: Its specificity is not known.

Use of 60 Vbeta and 13 Jbeta primers characterized the PCR. Assay: immunoSEQ multiplex PCR; the TCRdb copy retains only in-frame clones and omits some. This table holds about 150,000 clones, 80% to 90% found once. CDR1 and CDR2 from the germline V gene are MNHEY and SMNVEV (reference sequence). The V and J ends lost 6 bases and 9 bases, in that order; junction bases with no gene match: 10. The length of the CDR3 is 13 residues. Whole-study results and caveats: Per published reports, the classifier diagnosed cytomegalovirus status with high specificity and sensitivity.

The specimen was PBMCs. This TCR came from a woman aged 40 to 50 in good health and CMV-seropositive. The genes are TRBV27 and TRBJ1-2; 7 nucleotides line up with TRBD1. The CDR3 nucleotides are TGTGCCAGCAGCTTAAGACAGGGCATTAGCTACACCTTC. It codes for CASSLRQGISYTF.